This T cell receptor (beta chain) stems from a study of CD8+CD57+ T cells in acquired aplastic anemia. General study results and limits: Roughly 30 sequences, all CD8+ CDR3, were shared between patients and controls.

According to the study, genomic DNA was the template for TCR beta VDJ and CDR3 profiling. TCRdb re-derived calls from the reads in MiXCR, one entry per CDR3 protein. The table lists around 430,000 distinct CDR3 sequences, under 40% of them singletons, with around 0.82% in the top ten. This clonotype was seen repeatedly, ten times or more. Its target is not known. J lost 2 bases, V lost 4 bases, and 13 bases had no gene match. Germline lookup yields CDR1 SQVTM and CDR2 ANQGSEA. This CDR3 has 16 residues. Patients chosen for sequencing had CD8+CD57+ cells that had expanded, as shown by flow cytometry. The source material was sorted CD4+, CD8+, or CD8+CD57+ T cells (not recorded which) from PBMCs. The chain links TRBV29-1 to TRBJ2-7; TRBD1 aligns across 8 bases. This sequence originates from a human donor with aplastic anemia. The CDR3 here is CSVVGFDRGETYEQYF. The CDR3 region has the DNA TGCAGCGTTGTTGGTTTCGACAGGGGCGAAACCTACGAGCAGTACTTC.